The entry below describes one T cell receptor beta chain. Antigen unknown. Each CDR3 protein gets one entry after TCRdb re-called the RACE reads with MiXCR. The profile shows about 74,000 distinct CDR3 sequences, roughly 15% of them singletons. The data were taken from a study of human T cells and chemical hapten exposure. Across the whole study: Donors were sensitized with 2% DPC on the upper inner arm. Diphenylcyclopropenone, dosed weekly to the scalp, was given to patients throughout the roughly 25-week study.

Noted time point: pre-sensitization, week 0. As for treatment: therapeutic diphenylcyclopropenone sensitization with weekly scalp DPC. Every donor had alopecia and was 18 to 70 years old; all were suitable for DPC. Study-wide points: Relative to controls, expanded TCRs formed significantly more large CDR3 similarity clusters.

V lost 0 bases to trimming and J lost 9 bases, with 12 bases between them. CDR1 and CDR2 from the germline V gene are LGHDT and YNNKEL (reference sequence). The CDR3 totals 14 residues. The receptor was isolated from a woman aged 45-65 years with alopecia areata. Some clones in this sample may be carry-over from other donors' samples. The chain couples TRBV3-1 to TRBJ2-4; D remains unclear. This sample comprised whole blood, obtained in connection with sensitization to the hapten diphenylcyclopropenone (DPC). CDR3 region: CASSQDRTVAIQYF. In DNA, the CDR3 is TGTGCCAGCAGCCAAGATAGGACCGTCGCCATTCAGTACTTC.